Detailed here is one T cell receptor beta chain. As yet, its antigen is unknown. The sample belongs to a study of cytomegalovirus exposure and HLA in healthy donors. Study conclusions and caveats: In a later analysis, TCR beta V- and J-gene trimming showed a link to a missense DCLRE1C variant. CMV serostatus stood as the only immune exposure information on hand.

V shed 2 bases and J 3 bases; nucleotides not matched to a gene: 8. The CDR3 spans 17 residues. Germline-derived CDR1 and CDR2 are SGHTA and FQGNSA. The PCR used 60 Vbeta and 13 Jbeta primers. The repertoire was sequenced with immunoSEQ multiplex PCR; TCRdb's copy has only in-frame clones and lacks some. The sample has more than 140,000 clones; 60% to 80% are singletons. The chain couples TRBV7-2 to TRBJ1-5, with 9 bases lining up with TRBD1. The clonotype was recovered from a male donor in good health and CMV-seronegative. Sequencing used PBMCs. CDR3 nucleotides: TGTGCCAGCAGCTTAAGGGCGGGGACAGGGTTCAATCAGCCCCAGCATTTT. It codes for CASSLRAGTGFNQPQHF.